This TCR beta chain was retrieved from a study of OX40 agonist ivuxolimab in advanced cancers. Study information: Aged roughly 23 to 80 with a mean of 60 years, they were about 80% male. People who had prior anti-PD-1, anti-PD-L1 or anti-CTLA-4 therapy could take part, and around 39% had some. Study-level results: CD8+ T cells averaged more expanded clones than CD4+.

In regard to this clone: What it binds is unknown.

Sequencing was performed with immunoSEQ multiplex PCR; in TCRdb, only in-frame clones are kept and a portion is missing. Here the sample spans some 85,000 clones, about 88% being singletons. The origin of this receptor is an adult with an advanced solid tumor such as melanoma, head and neck, liver or kidney cancer. The sample was CD4+ or CD8+ T cells sorted from blood, taken in a trial of the OX40 agonist ivuxolimab.

The CDR3 DNA sequence: TGTGCCAGCCTAGGTCCGGACAGGCCCACCTACGAGCAGTACTTC. Its protein product is CASLGPDRPTYEQYF. The rearrangement uses TRBV6-1 and TRBJ2-7, with 7 nucleotides matching TRBD1. Trimming cost V 8 bases and J 2 bases; bases outside gene matches: 12. This CDR3 is 15 amino acids long. Germline-derived CDR1 and CDR2 are MNHNS and SASEGT.